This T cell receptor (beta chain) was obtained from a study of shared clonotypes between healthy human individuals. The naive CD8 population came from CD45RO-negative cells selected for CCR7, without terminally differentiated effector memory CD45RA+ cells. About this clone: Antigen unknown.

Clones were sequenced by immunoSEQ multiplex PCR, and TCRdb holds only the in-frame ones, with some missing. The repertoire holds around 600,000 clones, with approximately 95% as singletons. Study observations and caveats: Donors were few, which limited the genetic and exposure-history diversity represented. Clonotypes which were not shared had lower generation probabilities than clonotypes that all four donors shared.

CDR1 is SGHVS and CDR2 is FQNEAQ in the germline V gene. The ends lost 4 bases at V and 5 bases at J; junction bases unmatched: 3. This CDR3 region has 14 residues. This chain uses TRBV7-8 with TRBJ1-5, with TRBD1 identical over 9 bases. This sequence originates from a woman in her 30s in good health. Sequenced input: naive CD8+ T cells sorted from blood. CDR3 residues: CASSSTGGYQPQHF. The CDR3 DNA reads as TGTGCCAGCAGCTCAACAGGGGGCTATCAGCCCCAGCATTTT.